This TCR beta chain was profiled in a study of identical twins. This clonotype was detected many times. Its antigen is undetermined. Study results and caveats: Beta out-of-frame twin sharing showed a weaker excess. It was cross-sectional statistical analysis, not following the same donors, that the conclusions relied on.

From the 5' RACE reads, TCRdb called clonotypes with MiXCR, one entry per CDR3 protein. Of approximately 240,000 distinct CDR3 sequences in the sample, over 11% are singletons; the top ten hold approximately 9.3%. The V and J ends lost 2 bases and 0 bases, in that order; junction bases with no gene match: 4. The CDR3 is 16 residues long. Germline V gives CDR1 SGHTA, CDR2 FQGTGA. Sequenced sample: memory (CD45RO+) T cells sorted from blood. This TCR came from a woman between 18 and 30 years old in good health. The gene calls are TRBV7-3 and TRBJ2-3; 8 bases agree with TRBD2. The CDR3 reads CASSLAAGGSTDTQYF. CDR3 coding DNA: TGTGCCAGCAGCTTAGCCGCGGGGGGCAGCACAGATACGCAGTATTTT.